The entry below describes one T cell receptor beta chain. Antigen unknown. CD4+ T cells from unexposed donors were obtained before the COVID-19 pandemic (2011-2018). The cells were cultured for less than twelve days before CD4+ T cells were isolated. Cells permitting, SARS-CoV-2 S/N and four cold-coronavirus spikes were tested on unexposed-donor CD4+ T cells. This record belongs to a study of CD4 T cells in relation to SARS-CoV-2 and coronaviruses. Study summary: ViraFEST: roughly ten-day antigen culture of PBMCs, then TCR beta CDR3 sequencing. The restricting HLA molecule for shared crossreactive spike epitopes was mapped.

The V gene's germline CDR1 is MNHEY and CDR2 SVGAGI. The CDR3 is 15 amino acids. With V trimmed by 2 bases and J by 6 bases, 8 bases remained unmatched. Assay: immunoSEQ multiplex PCR; the TCRdb copy retains only in-frame clones and omits some. The sample includes 18,000 or so clones, more than 75% seen only once; the top ten take approximately 20%. This TCR was sampled from a human donor in good health. The chain links TRBV6-5 to TRBJ2-3; 7 positions match TRBD1. Input material: CD4+ T cells from PBMCs, cultured in vitro. As DNA, the CDR3 is TGTGCCAGCAGTTACGGGTCCCTCAGGGGGGATACGCAGTATTTT. Translated: CASSYGSLRGDTQYF.